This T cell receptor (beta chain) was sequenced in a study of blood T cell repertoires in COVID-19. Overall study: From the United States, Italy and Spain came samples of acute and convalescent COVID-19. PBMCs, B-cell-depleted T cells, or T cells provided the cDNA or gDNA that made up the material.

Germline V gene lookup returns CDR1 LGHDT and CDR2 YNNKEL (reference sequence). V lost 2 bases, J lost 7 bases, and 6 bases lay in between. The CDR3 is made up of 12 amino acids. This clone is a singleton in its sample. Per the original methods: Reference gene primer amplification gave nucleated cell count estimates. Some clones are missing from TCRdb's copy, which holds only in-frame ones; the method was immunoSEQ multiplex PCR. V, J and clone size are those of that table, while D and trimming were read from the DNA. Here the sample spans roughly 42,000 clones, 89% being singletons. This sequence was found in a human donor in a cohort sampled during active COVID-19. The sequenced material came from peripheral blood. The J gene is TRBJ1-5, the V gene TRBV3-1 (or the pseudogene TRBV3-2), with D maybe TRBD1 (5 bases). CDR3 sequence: CASSQQGQPQHF. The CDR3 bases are TGTGCCAGCAGCCAACAGGGACAGCCCCAGCATTTT.